This entry lists 22 T cell receptor beta chains sequenced from one sample in a study of blood T cell repertoires in COVID-19. Sequencing was performed with immunoSEQ multiplex PCR; in TCRdb, only in-frame clones are kept and a portion is missing. The repertoire includes about 220,000 clones, 84% of them detected once, and approximately 2% sits in the top ten. The sample taken for sequencing was peripheral blood. These TCRs come from a man in his forties or fifties who had recovered from COVID-19.

V usage is TRBV5-4 and J usage is TRBJ1-6, with 9 bases identical to TRBD1. Germline V gene lookup returns CDR1 SGHNT and CDR2 YYREEE (reference sequence). The CDR3 sequence is 15 residues long. V lost 4 bases to trimming and J lost 9 bases; unmatched junction nucleotides: 8. CDR3: CASSRYRDRASPLHF. CDR3 nucleotides: TGTGCCAGCAGCCGTTACCGGGACAGGGCTTCACCCCTCCACTTT.

J is TRBJ1-1 and V is TRBV3-1 (or the pseudogene TRBV3-2); D not resolved. Germline V gives CDR1 LGHDT, CDR2 YNNKEL (reference sequence). V lost 4 bases and J lost 2, with 11 bases in between. This CDR3 has 14 residues. The CDR3, as DNA: TGTGCCAGCAGCCTGATCCCCAGAAACACTGAAGCTTTCTTT. It yields the protein CASSLIPRNTEAFF.

J is TRBJ2-5 and V is TRBV7-9, with 13 positions matching TRBD2. The V gene's germline CDR1 is SEHNR and CDR2 FQNEAQ (reference sequence). After removal of 5 bases from V and 2 bases from J, the junction contained 2 bases not matched to a gene. This CDR3 region has 15 residues. The CDR3 region is CASSPGLAGQETQYF. CDR3 sequence (DNA): TGTGCCAGCAGCCCGGGACTAGCGGGACAAGAGACCCAGTACTTC.

The sample holds a few counts of this clone. The CDR3 reads CASAYPGAGTYNEQFF. CDR3 nucleotide sequence: TGTGCCAGTGCCTACCCCGGAGCGGGAACCTACAATGAGCAGTTCTTC. V and J are TRBV27 and TRBJ2-1, with 7 bases identical to TRBD2. Germline CDR1 is MNHEY and CDR2 is SMNVEV (reference sequence). This CDR3 spans 16 amino acids. Trimming took 9 bases from V and 2 from J; bases not matched to a gene: 13.

V gene TRBV5-1 combines with J gene TRBJ1-6, with D tentatively TRBD1 (5 bases). The V gene lost 0 bases and the J gene lost 6 bases, with 13 bases spanning the gap. The CDR3 runs 16 residues. Per germline, CDR1 SGHRS and CDR2 YFSETQ. The CDR3 protein is CASSLVGGLGNSPLHF. CDR3 nucleotides: TGCGCCAGCAGCTTGGTCGGGGGACTCGGTAATTCACCCCTCCACTTT.

This chain uses TRBV5-1 with TRBJ1-4; D possibly corresponds to TRBD1 (6 bases). Germline CDR1 and CDR2: SGHRS and YFSETQ. The CDR3 runs to 16 residues. Trimming cost V 4 bases and J 0 bases, with 13 bases left between them. The CDR3 here is CASSPLTGPTNEKLFF. The CDR3 DNA follows: TGCGCCAGCAGCCCGCTAACAGGGCCAACTAATGAAAAACTGTTTTTT.

This rearrangement joins TRBV5-5 to TRBJ1-1, with D tentatively TRBD1 (6 bases). The germline gives CDR1 SGHKS, CDR2 YYEKEE (reference sequence). V was cut by 6 bases and J by 5 bases, with 23 bases left in between. There are 16 residues in the CDR3. The CDR3 loop is CASTMVGGQIGTEAFF. CDR3 nucleotide sequence: TGTGCCAGCACCATGGTGGGGGGGCAGATTGGGACTGAAGCTTTCTTT.

This chain connects TRBV23-1 to TRBJ1-2; TRBD1 might be the D (6 bases). TRBV23-1 is identified as an open reading frame with a role that is uncertain. Trimming stripped 0 bases from V and 5 bases from J, with 25 bases between. The CDR3 runs to 19 residues. The chain's CDR3 is CASSQSPPGALKPLYGYTF. The CDR3 region has the DNA TGCGCCAGCAGTCAATCACCCCCAGGGGCTTTAAAACCCCTGTATGGCTACACCTTC.

The V call is TRBV7-7, the J call TRBJ2-5; a weak D match, TRBD2 (6 bases). The length of the CDR3 is 13 residues. V was clipped by 0 bases and J by 5 bases, with 7 bases between them. The germline CDR1 and CDR2 sequences are SSHAT and FNYEAQ (reference sequence). CDR3 sequence reads: CASSLAGRETQYF. Here the CDR3 DNA reads TGTGCCAGCAGCTTAGCAGGGAGGGAGACCCAGTACTTC.

The CDR3 nucleotides are TGTGCCAGTAGTGACCGGACAGGGCCCTACGAGCAGTACTTC. Protein: CASSDRTGPYEQYF. The chain recombines TRBV19 with TRBJ2-7, with 8 bases aligning to TRBD1. Trimming removed 5 bases from V and 2 bases from J; junction bases left unmatched: 5. The CDR3 totals 14 residues. The germline V gene encodes CDR1 LNHDA and CDR2 SQIVND (reference sequence).

The chain has TRBV24-1 and TRBJ2-1; 8 bases match TRBD2. The CDR3 spans 15 residues. With V trimmed by 5 bases and J by 6 bases, 8 bases remained unmatched. Germline assignment: CDR1 KGHDR and CDR2 SFDVKD. The CDR3 DNA follows: TGTGCCACCAGTGCCGCACTAGCGGCGTCCAATGAGCAGTTCTTC. Its translation is CATSAALAASNEQFF.

This rearrangement joins TRBV24-1 to TRBJ1-2; TRBD1 aligns across 7 bases. There are 15 residues in the CDR3. The V and J ends lost 4 bases and 4 bases, in that order; junction bases with no gene match: 8. Germline CDR1 and CDR2: KGHDR and SFDVKD. In DNA form, the CDR3 reads TGTGCCACCAGTGACGCCGGGACAGACTTCTATGGCTACACCTTC. This encodes CATSDAGTDFYGYTF.

The chain is built from TRBV29-1 and TRBJ1-1, with no clear D. The CDR3 extends over 14 amino acids. Germline CDR1 SQVTM, CDR2 ANQGSEA. The V gene lost 4 bases and the J gene lost 6 bases, with 18 bases spanning the gap. CDR3 coding DNA: TGCAGCGTTGGTCTCGCGGGTAGCCGGGCTGAAGCTTTCTTT. Protein sequence: CSVGLAGSRAEAFF.

The chain is built from TRBV6-6 and TRBJ2-7; 9 nucleotides agree with TRBD2. From germline, CDR1 is MNHNY and CDR2 SVGAGI (reference sequence). This CDR3 has 15 residues. J lost 0 bases, V lost 6 bases, and 6 bases had no gene match. The CDR3 here is CASRLRLADSYEQYF. CDR3 nucleotides: TGTGCCAGCAGACTTAGACTAGCGGACTCCTACGAGCAGTACTTC.

This clone was seen a single time. The chain carries TRBV10-1 and TRBJ2-7, with 7 bases identical to TRBD2. V trimming: 0 bases; J trimming: 2 bases; junction bases outside the gene matches: 4. CDR1 WNHNN and CDR2 SYGVQD come from the germline V gene (reference sequence). The CDR3 consists of 15 residues. The DNA of the CDR3 is TGCGCCAGCAGTGAGTCTCGGCGGGGGACCTACGAGCAGTACTTC. Translation: CASSESRRGTYEQYF.

The DNA of the CDR3 is TGCGCCAGCAGCTTGTCCCAGGGGGCGGCCTATGGCTACACCTTC. Translating gives CASSLSQGAAYGYTF. This rearrangement joins TRBV5-1 to TRBJ1-2; TRBD1 agrees at 8 bases. Germline V gene sequence: CDR1 SGHRS, CDR2 YFSETQ. This CDR3 is built from 15 residues. Germline trimming cut 1 base from V and 4 bases from J; bases unmatched to any gene: 6.

This clone occurred a few times. V and J are TRBV7-6 and TRBJ2-5, with a possible D match to TRBD2 (7 bases). The CDR3 loop spans 16 amino acids. Trimming removed 7 bases at V and 4 bases at J, with 22 bases between. Germline V CDR1 and CDR2: SGHVS, FNYEAQ. The CDR3 DNA reads TGTGCCAGCAACGGGGGGCCACCAACGGGGGGAGAGACCCAGTACTTC. It specifies CASNGGPPTGGETQYF.

A single count supports this clone. The DNA of the CDR3 is TGTGCCAGCAGCCCGACTTGGACCGGGGTTGACGGAGCAGCTAACTATGGCTACACCTTC. As protein: CASSPTWTGVDGAANYGYTF. The chain links TRBV5-5 to TRBJ1-2, with D unclear. This CDR3 region has 20 residues. V was pared by 4 bases and J by 0 bases, with 28 bases between. Germline V CDR1 and CDR2: SGHKS, YYEKEE (reference sequence).

The rearrangement links TRBV7-2 to TRBJ2-1, with 9 nucleotides matching TRBD2. The CDR3 sequence is 16 residues long. CDR1 SGHTA and CDR2 FQGNSA come from the germline V gene. V was clipped by 0 bases and J by 7 bases; unmatched bases: 7. The DNA for the CDR3 is TGTGCCAGCAGCTTAGCGGGCGGGGGGGCGGTAAATGAGCAGTTCTTC. This encodes CASSLAGGGAVNEQFF.

This chain joins TRBV9 and TRBJ2-2, with TRBD1 matching 7 bases. Germline V gene sequence: CDR1 SGDLS, CDR2 YYNGEE. The CDR3 covers 16 residues. V shed 0 bases, J shed 2 bases, and the junction held 4 bases outside the gene matches. Here the CDR3 reads CASSVAGTVNTGELFF. CDR3 nucleotides: TGTGCCAGCAGCGTAGCTGGGACAGTCAACACCGGGGAGCTGTTTTTT.

The rearrangement links TRBV5-4 to TRBJ2-7; 9 bases fit TRBD2. This CDR3 has 15 amino acids. Trimming removed 4 bases from V and 2 bases from J; junction bases left unmatched: 7. Per germline, CDR1 SGHNT and CDR2 YYREEE (reference sequence). The CDR3 here is CASSPRTSATYEQYF. DNA for the CDR3: TGTGCCAGCAGCCCACGGACTAGCGCAACCTACGAGCAGTACTTC.

The chain combines TRBV5-1 with TRBJ1-2; maybe TRBD1 (5 bases). The V gene's germline CDR1 is SGHRS and CDR2 YFSETQ. V lost 5 bases, J lost 6 bases, and 17 bases lay in between. The CDR3 loop spans 14 amino acids. CDR3 protein: CASSVGDSVDGYTF. DNA of the CDR3: TGCGCCAGCAGTGTGGGGGACTCTGTAGATGGCTACACCTTC.